Listed below are T cell receptor beta chains from one sample, sequenced in a study of T-cell reconstitution after alpha-beta-depleted transplantation in children. TCRdb fed the PCR reads into MiXCR, producing one record per CDR3 protein. The table shows around 500,000 distinct CDR3 sequences, with about 12% occurring only once. The sample here was PBMCs from the stem cell graft donor, taken from the stem cell graft. All receptors derive from a human donor who donated a stem cell graft to a child with combined immunodeficiency. Both conserved end residues are part of each CDR3. The order of the fields is CDR3 protein, CDR3 DNA, clone size, V gene, D gene, CDR3 length, J gene. D genes are given only for firm matches. Clone size is stated in some rows and not others, as once, few, many or a class when expanded.

CDR3aa: CASSQDLRQTSSYEQYF; CDR3nt: TGCGCCAGCAGCCAAGATCTGCGACAGACCAGCTCCTACGAGCAGTACTTC; abundance: -; v_gene: TRBV4-3; d_gene: -; len: 17; j_gene: TRBJ2-7
CDR3aa: CASSLAGGASEQFF; CDR3nt: TGTGCCAGCAGCTTAGCGGGGGGGGCCAGTGAGCAGTTCTTC; abundance: -; v_gene: TRBV11-2; d_gene: TRBD2; len: 14; j_gene: TRBJ2-1
CDR3aa: CASSESRDRHIIYGYTF; CDR3nt: TGCGCCAGCAGTGAGTCAAGGGACAGGCACATCATCTATGGCTACACCTTC; abundance: -; v_gene: TRBV10-2; d_gene: TRBD1; len: 17; j_gene: TRBJ1-2
CDR3aa: CSVEDRGRSYNEQFF; CDR3nt: TGCAGCGTTGAAGATCGTGGGCGGAGTTACAATGAGCAGTTCTTC; abundance: few; v_gene: TRBV29-1; d_gene: -; len: 15; j_gene: TRBJ2-1
CDR3aa: CASSKGGRAILLLWANVLTF; CDR3nt: TGTGCCAGCAGCAAAGGGGGTAGGGCCATCCTTCTCCTCTGGGCCAACGTCCTGACTTTC; abundance: -; v_gene: TRBV21-1; d_gene: -; len: 20; j_gene: TRBJ2-6
CDR3aa: CASSLANEKLFF; CDR3nt: TGTGCCAGCAGTTTGGCCAATGAAAAACTGTTTTTT; abundance: many; v_gene: TRBV12-3/TRBV12-4; d_gene: -; len: 12; j_gene: TRBJ1-4
CDR3aa: CASSLGQEDTGELFF; CDR3nt: TGTGCCAGCAGTTTAGGCCAGGAGGACACCGGGGAGCTGTTTTTT; abundance: many; v_gene: TRBV6-4; d_gene: -; len: 15; j_gene: TRBJ2-2
CDR3aa: CASSPLGEGISDTQYF; CDR3nt: TGTGCCAGCAGTCCCCTCGGGGAGGGTATATCAGATACGCAGTATTTT; abundance: many; v_gene: TRBV12-3/TRBV12-4; d_gene: TRBD2; len: 16; j_gene: TRBJ2-3
CDR3aa: CASSSIRGTSNTGELFF; CDR3nt: TGTGCCAGCAGTTCTATCAGGGGGACTTCGAACACCGGGGAGCTGTTTTTT; abundance: -; v_gene: TRBV6-5; d_gene: -; len: 17; j_gene: TRBJ2-2
CDR3aa: CASSYGSQETQYF; CDR3nt: TGTGCCAGCAGCTACGGGTCGCAAGAGACCCAGTACTTC; abundance: few; v_gene: TRBV11-2; d_gene: -; len: 13; j_gene: TRBJ2-5
CDR3aa: CASSAQGNRAYGYTF; CDR3nt: TGTGCCAGCAGCGCACAGGGGAATCGGGCCTATGGCTACACCTTC; abundance: few; v_gene: TRBV7-2; d_gene: TRBD1; len: 15; j_gene: TRBJ1-2
CDR3aa: CASSFEPDTGELFF; CDR3nt: TGTGCCAGCAGTTTCGAGCCGGACACCGGGGAGCTGTTTTTT; abundance: many; v_gene: TRBV12-3/TRBV12-4; d_gene: -; len: 14; j_gene: TRBJ2-2
CDR3aa: CASSFYRLNNEQFF; CDR3nt: TGTGCCAGCAGTTTTTACAGACTTAACAATGAGCAGTTCTTC; abundance: many; v_gene: TRBV12-3/TRBV12-4; d_gene: -; len: 14; j_gene: TRBJ2-1
CDR3aa: CASSQHSGTGNTGELFF; CDR3nt: TGTGCCAGCAGTCAACACAGTGGGACAGGGAACACCGGGGAGCTGTTTTTT; abundance: -; v_gene: TRBV12-3/TRBV12-4; d_gene: TRBD1; len: 17; j_gene: TRBJ2-2
CDR3aa: CASSPRPDYTGELFF; CDR3nt: TGTGCCAGCAGTCCTAGACCAGATTACACCGGGGAGCTGTTTTTT; abundance: -; v_gene: TRBV12-3/TRBV12-4; d_gene: -; len: 15; j_gene: TRBJ2-2
CDR3aa: CSVRRGRETQYF; CDR3nt: TGCAGCGTCCGCAGGGGGCGGGAGACCCAGTACTTC; abundance: -; v_gene: TRBV29-1; d_gene: TRBD1; len: 12; j_gene: TRBJ2-5
CDR3aa: CASSPQGLGSDEQFF; CDR3nt: TGTGCCAGCAGCCCCCAGGGTTTGGGGAGCGATGAGCAGTTCTTC; abundance: few; v_gene: TRBV7-3; d_gene: -; len: 15; j_gene: TRBJ2-1
CDR3aa: CASSLGLDEQYF; CDR3nt: TGTGCCAGCAGTTTGGGCCTTGACGAGCAGTACTTC; abundance: few; v_gene: TRBV28; d_gene: -; len: 12; j_gene: TRBJ2-7